This entry features one T cell receptor (beta chain) sequence. The antigen remains unidentified. This specimen comes from a study of cytotoxic CD8 clonotypes in ibrutinib-treated CLL. Study-level background: Among patients, roughly 25 responded partially and 2 completely; around 15 then stayed remitted and approximately twelve progressed after median around 68 months. Study-wide results and limits: Contraction or stability on treatment was seen for public clonotypes, which were uncommon. Whereas clonality rose at ibrutinib response, it declined toward baseline at progression.

Deep sequencing aimed at 1 in 200,000 to 1 in 1 million T cells' resolution. Sequenced by immunoSEQ multiplex PCR; TCRdb stores in-frame clones only, minus some. The sample comprises tens of thousands of clones, roughly 62% of which are singletons, and 13% to 15% rests with the top ten. The V end was cut by 6 bases, the J end by 6 bases, with 17 bases between. Per the germline V gene, CDR1 is MNHEY and CDR2 is SMNVEV (reference sequence). This CDR3 is 15 amino acids long. The specimen was PBMCs, collected before ibrutinib treatment. The sequence was collected from a human donor with chronic lymphocytic leukemia. This chain links TRBV27 with TRBJ1-4; weak D call: TRBD1 (6 bases). The CDR3 sequence: CASSIEDSSYEKLFF. The DNA of the CDR3 is TGTGCCAGCAGCATAGAGGACAGCTCCTATGAAAAACTGTTTTTT.